This T cell receptor (beta chain) was sequenced for a study of cytomegalovirus exposure and HLA in healthy donors (dated by TCRdb to 2016 to 2017). Some background on the complete study: According to a later analysis, one platform produced both the roughly 110 validation repertoires and the approximately 670 repertoires of the first cohort. The study was designed to test whether signatures of past pathogen exposure could be identified by cataloging public T cell receptors. A separate validation cohort of 100 to 150 different subjects was used in addition to the roughly 720-subject first cohort. To predict cytomegalovirus infection status, the study combined high-throughput TCR immunosequencing, statistical association of individual TCRs with disease status, and machine learning.

The donors belonged to the validation cohort of over a hundred subjects, which was separate from the roughly 670-subject first cohort. Paper-wide results and their limitations: All 120 or so repertoires were used to score co-occurrence in the validation cohort in a later analysis, because that analysis had no HLA typing for the cohort. Of the cluster scores, about 94% were above 0 in a later analysis, which found that TCRs clustered in the first cohort also tended to co-occur in the approximately 120 validation repertoires. The study gave a list of more than 150 TCR beta chains associated with cytomegalovirus. In both the original and validation cohorts, the classifier was reported to diagnose cytomegalovirus status with high specificity and sensitivity. The authors suggested that the approach could potentially be extended to other disease states and immunological phenotypes. Three of the identified cytomegalovirus-associated TCR beta chains were confirmed in vitro to be specific for cytomegalovirus antigens. Most TCR sequences were seen in very few donors, while some public TCRs were found in many individuals.

CDR1 SEHNR and CDR2 FQNEAQ are derived from the germline V gene (reference sequence). The CDR3, from cysteine to phenylalanine, totals 12 residues. Of all the DNA, just the CDR3 is kept, 36 bases in frame from base 1. The junction shows trimming of 3 bases on V and 6 bases on J, and the gene matches do not reach 0 bases of it. On this clone itself: It lacks a known antigen. No much larger clone exists at a distance of one base, and base qualities are not known.

Libraries were constructed by the immunoSEQ multiplex PCR assay. The study's own analysis went as follows. A statistical classification framework was built to diagnose cytomegalovirus status from the catalog of TCR beta chain sequences. As stored in TCRdb, this immuneACCESS dataset retains in-frame rearrangements with V and J assigned. A fraction of the clones does not appear; measured against another copy, unresolved V genes explain less than half of the discrepancy, and the remainder lacks a known reason. Clonal size and the V and J genes are those of that table, whereas D and trimming came from the DNA. In this sample the table shows 120,000 or so clones, approximately 89% of which occur a single time. About 1.1% of the sample goes to the ten largest clones.

The sequence came from a woman aged 18-29 years in good health and CMV-seronegative. The chain links TRBV7-9 with TRBJ2-3; 7 bases in between match TRBD2. The specimen sequenced was PBMCs. The CDR3 sequence is CASSLREDTQYF. DNA sequence: TGTGCCAGCAGCTTGCGGGAGGATACGCAGTATTTT.